This T cell receptor (beta chain) was sequenced during a study of blood T cell repertoires in COVID-19. The wider study: Both acute and convalescent COVID-19 samples were obtained from the United States, Italy and Spain.

The table lists this clone with a few counts. Repertoires were generated with immunoSEQ multiplex PCR, while TCRdb's copy carries only in-frame clones and drops some. The sample shows about 240,000 clones, roughly four fifths of them seen only once. The sequence was collected from a woman between 65 and 79 years old with acute or convalescent COVID-19. Specimen: peripheral blood.

DNA for the CDR3: TGTGCCAGCAGCAAAGTCGACAGGGCGGGCGCCACTGAAGCTTTCTTT. This sequence encodes CASSKVDRAGATEAFF. The rearrangement joins TRBV21-1 to TRBJ1-1; the DNA was not used to check the table's D call, TRBD1. TRBV21-1 is termed a pseudogene. The length of the CDR3 is 16 residues.